This is a list of T cell receptor beta chains from one sample in a study of vaccination and CD4 T cells after COVID-19. TCRdb re-derived calls from the PCR reads in MiXCR, one entry per CDR3 protein. The sample records just under 20,000 distinct CDR3 sequences, roughly 40% being singletons. Which antigens these TCRs recognize remains unknown. Sequences were derived from CD4+ T cells from blood, cultured in vitro, sampled after SARS-CoV-2 vaccination. Receptors originate from a human donor who had recovered from COVID-19. Both conserved end residues are trimmed from each CDR3. The order of the fields is V gene, clone size, J gene, CDR3 protein. Not every row has a clone size; where given, it reads once, few, many or a size class.

>TRBV7-3|few|TRBJ2-3
ASSPLGGPHSTDTQY
>TRBV24-1|few|TRBJ2-5
ATSDRGLTRTQY
>TRBV11-3|-|TRBJ1-4
ASSRRGEKLF
>TRBV7-8|few|TRBJ2-1
ASSSGLMRGRANEQF
>TRBV7-9|once|TRBJ2-1
ASSLALAGGASYNEQF
>TRBV20-1|-|TRBJ2-1
SARVGTGIGNEQF
>TRBV7-2|-|TRBJ2-7
ASSFDSSGGHYEQY
>TRBV7-9|few|TRBJ2-1
ASSPVSSAYNEQF
>TRBV6-1|-|TRBJ1-2
ASSGSQGGGYT
>TRBV24-1|few|TRBJ2-1
ATSDPGTEFHNEQF
>TRBV5-1|-|TRBJ1-1
ASSSYPTGGHYMTEAF
>TRBV7-2|-|TRBJ2-7
ASSSRGQGRDEQY
>TRBV19|few|TRBJ1-1
ASSLDGPNTEAF
>TRBV24-1|-|TRBJ1-3
ATKSDLGNTIY
>TRBV27|-|TRBJ2-1
ASSPLDSYHNEQF
>TRBV20-1|-|TRBJ1-6
SACKGQADNSPLH
>TRBV20-1|few|TRBJ1-2
SAPGTGGPRGYT
>TRBV19|-|TRBJ2-7
ATKIGTEAYEQY
>TRBV6-5|few|TRBJ2-5
ASSYAQQQGAQY
>TRBV7-2|-|TRBJ1-1
ASSLSGTGVGGTEAF
>TRBV7-9|few|TRBJ2-3
ASSLIGLAGAMDTQY
>TRBV7-9|few|TRBJ2-3
ASKGRDDTQY
>TRBV6-2/TRBV6-3|few|TRBJ1-5
ASSSLLEIRGNQPQH
>TRBV28|-|TRBJ1-3
ASDPGTVGLSGNTIY
>TRBV5-1|-|TRBJ2-2
ASSLVTGSNTGELF
>TRBV15|-|TRBJ1-5
ATSRDRTNSNQPQH
>TRBV20-1|few|TRBJ1-1
SARTGGNTEAF
>TRBV19|-|TRBJ2-2
ASSISRNTGELF
>TRBV7-2|-|TRBJ1-3
ASSFGQLSGNTIY
>TRBV23-1|-|TRBJ1-1
ASSRRDSENTEAF
>TRBV6-1|-|TRBJ1-2
ASTQWEEGGYT
>TRBV20-1|-|TRBJ2-7
SARDRSGVTYEQY
>TRBV20-1|few|TRBJ1-1
SASRGTLNTEAF
>TRBV25-1|-|TRBJ2-1
ASSDTDYNEQF
>TRBV3-1|-|TRBJ1-1
ASSQADRSNTEAF
>TRBV7-2|-|TRBJ2-4
ASSLAGSKNIQY
>TRBV7-6|-|TRBJ1-2
ASSFLRGSDYGYT
>TRBV7-2|few|TRBJ1-5
ASSVVGDNQPQH
>TRBV28|-|TRBJ1-5
ASSLSSRGNQPQH
>TRBV6-1|few|TRBJ1-1
AIRRTAMNTEAF